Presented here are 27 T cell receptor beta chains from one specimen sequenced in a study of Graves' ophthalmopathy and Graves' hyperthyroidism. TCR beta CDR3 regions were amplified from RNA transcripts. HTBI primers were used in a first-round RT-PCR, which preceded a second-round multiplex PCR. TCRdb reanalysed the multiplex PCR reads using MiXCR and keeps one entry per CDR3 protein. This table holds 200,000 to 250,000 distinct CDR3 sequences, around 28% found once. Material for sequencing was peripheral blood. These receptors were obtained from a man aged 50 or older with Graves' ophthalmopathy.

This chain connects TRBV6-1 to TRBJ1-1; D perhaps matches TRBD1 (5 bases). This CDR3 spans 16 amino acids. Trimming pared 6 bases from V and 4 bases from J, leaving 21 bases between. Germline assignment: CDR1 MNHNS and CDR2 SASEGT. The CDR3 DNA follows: TGTGCCAGCAGCAGGCTTGGGGGGGGTGGACGCACTGAAGCTTTCTTT. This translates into CASSRLGGGGRTEAFF.

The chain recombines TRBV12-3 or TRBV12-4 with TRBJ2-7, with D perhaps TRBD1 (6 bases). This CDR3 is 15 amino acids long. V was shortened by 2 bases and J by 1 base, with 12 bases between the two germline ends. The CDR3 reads CASSLLLGTSYEQYF. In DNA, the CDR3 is TGTGCCAGCAGTTTACTCCTCGGGACATCCTACGAGCAGTACTTC.

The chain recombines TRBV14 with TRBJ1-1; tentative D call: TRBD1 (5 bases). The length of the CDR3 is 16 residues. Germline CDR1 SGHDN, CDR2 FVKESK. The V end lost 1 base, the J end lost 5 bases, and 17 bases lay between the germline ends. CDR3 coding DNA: TGTGCCAGCAGCCAAGGGCTACGCGCAGGGTTAACTGAAGCTTTCTTT. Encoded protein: CASSQGLRAGLTEAFF.

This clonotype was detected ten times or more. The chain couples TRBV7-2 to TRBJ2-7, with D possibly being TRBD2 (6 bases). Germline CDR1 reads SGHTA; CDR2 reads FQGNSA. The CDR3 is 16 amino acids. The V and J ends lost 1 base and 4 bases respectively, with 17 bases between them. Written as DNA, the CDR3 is TGTGCCAGCAGCTTAGAGAGGGGCCTAGCGCTATACGAGCAGTACTTC. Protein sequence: CASSLERGLALYEQYF. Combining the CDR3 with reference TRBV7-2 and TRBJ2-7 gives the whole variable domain GAGVSQSPSNKVTEKGKDVELRCDPISGHTALYWYRQSLGQGLEFLIYFQGNSAPDKSGLPSDRFSAERTGGSVSTLTIQRTQQEDSAVYLCASSLERGLALYEQYFGPGTRLTVT.

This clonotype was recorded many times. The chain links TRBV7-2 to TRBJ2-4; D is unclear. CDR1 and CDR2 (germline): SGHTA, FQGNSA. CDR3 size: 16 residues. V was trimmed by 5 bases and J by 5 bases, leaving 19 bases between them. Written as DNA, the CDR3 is TGTGCCAGCAGCCCCGAAACTCACAGTCTCGAAAACATTCAGTACTTC. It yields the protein CASSPETHSLENIQYF.

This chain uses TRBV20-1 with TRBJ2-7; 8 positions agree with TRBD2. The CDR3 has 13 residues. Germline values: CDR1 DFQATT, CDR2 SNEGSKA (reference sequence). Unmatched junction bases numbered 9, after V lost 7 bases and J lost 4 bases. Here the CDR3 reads CSVQRAGEYEQYF. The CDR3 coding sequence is TGCAGTGTACAAAGAGCGGGAGAGTACGAGCAGTACTTC.

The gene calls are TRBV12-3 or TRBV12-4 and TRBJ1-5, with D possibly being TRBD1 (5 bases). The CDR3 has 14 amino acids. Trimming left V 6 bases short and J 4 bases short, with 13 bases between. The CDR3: CASSPDRRNQPQHF. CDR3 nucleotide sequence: TGTGCCAGCAGCCCTGACAGACGGAATCAGCCCCAGCATTTT.

The CDR3: CASSFDGPSPTQYF. In nucleotides, the CDR3 is TGTGCCAGCAGTTTCGATGGCCCGTCGCCGACCCAGTACTTC. The V gene is TRBV28, the J gene TRBJ2-5; D is ambiguous. From germline, CDR1 is MDHEN and CDR2 SYDVKM. The CDR3 is 14 amino acids. V was trimmed by 3 bases and J by 7 bases, leaving 15 bases between them.

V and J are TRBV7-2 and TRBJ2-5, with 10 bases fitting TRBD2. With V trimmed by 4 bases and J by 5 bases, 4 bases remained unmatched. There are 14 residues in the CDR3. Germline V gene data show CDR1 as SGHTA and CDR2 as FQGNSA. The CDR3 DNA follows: TGTGCCAGCAGCTCCCAAGCGGGGGGGGAGACCCAGTACTTC. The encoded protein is CASSSQAGGETQYF.

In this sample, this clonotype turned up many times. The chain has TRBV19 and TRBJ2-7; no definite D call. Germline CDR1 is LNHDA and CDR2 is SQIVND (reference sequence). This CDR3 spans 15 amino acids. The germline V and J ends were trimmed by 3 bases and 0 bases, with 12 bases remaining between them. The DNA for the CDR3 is TGTGCCAGTAGTATTGGCGACCAAATCTCCTACGAGCAGTACTTC. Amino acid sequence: CASSIGDQISYEQYF.

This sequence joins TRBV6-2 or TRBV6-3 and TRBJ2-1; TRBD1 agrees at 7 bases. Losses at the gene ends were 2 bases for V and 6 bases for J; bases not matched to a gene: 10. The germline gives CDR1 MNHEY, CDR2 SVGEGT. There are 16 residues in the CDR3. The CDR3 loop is CASSYEGQLRGNEQFF. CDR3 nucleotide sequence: TGTGCCAGCAGTTACGAGGGACAGTTAAGGGGCAATGAGCAGTTCTTC.

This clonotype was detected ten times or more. The CDR3 coding sequence is TGTGCCAGCAGTGCCCAGGGGGCGGGTGGCTACACCTTC. Residues: CASSAQGAGGYTF. The V call is TRBV6-1, the J call TRBJ1-2; TRBD1 agrees at 8 bases. CDR3 length: 13 residues. Germline CDR1 reads MNHNS; CDR2 reads SASEGT. After removal of 4 bases from V and 7 bases from J, the junction contained 5 bases not matched to a gene.

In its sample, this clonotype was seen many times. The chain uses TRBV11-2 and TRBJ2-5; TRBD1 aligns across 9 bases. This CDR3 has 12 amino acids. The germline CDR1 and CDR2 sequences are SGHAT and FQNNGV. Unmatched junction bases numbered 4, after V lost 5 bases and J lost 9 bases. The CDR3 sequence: CASSRDREAQYF. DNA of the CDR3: TGTGCCAGCAGCCGGGACAGGGAGGCCCAGTACTTC. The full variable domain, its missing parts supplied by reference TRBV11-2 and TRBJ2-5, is EAGVAQSPRYKIIEKRQSVAFWCNPISGHATLYWYQQILGQGPKLLIQFQNNGVVDDSQLPKDRFSAERLKGVDSTLKIQPAKLEDSAVYLCASSRDREAQYFGPGTRLLVL.

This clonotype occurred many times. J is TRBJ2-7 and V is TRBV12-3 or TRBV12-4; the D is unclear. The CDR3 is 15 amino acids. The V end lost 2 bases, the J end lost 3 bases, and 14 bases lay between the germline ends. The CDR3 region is CASSLRISSDYEQYF. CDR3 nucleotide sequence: TGTGCCAGCAGTTTAAGAATTAGTTCCGACTACGAGCAGTACTTC.

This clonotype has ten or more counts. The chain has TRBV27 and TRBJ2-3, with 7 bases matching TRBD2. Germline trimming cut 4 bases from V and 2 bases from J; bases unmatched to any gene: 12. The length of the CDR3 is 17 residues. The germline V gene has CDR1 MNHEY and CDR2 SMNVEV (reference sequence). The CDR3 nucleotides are TGTGCCAGCAGTTCCCACCCCCGACTAGCTCCCACAGATACGCAGTATTTT. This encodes CASSSHPRLAPTDTQYF.

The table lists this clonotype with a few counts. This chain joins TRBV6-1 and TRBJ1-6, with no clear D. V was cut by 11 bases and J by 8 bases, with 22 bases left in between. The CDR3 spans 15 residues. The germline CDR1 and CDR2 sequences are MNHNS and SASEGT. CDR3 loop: CAARLPVGTHSPLHF. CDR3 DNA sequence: TGTGCCGCTCGCCTACCCGTGGGAACTCATTCACCCCTCCACTTT.

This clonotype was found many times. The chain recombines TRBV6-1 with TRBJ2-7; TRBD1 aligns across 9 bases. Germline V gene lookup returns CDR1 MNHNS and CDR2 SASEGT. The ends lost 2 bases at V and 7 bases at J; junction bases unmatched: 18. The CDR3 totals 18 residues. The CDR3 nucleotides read TGTGCCAGCAGTGAACGGGCGCTACCCGGGACAGGGCGTGGGGAGCAGTACTTC. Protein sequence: CASSERALPGTGRGEQYF.

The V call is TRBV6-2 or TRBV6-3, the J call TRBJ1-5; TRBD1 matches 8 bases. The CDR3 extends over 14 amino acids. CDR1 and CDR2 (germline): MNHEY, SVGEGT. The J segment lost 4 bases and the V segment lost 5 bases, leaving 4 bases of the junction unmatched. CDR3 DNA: TGTGCCAGCAGTAAGACAGGGGAAAATCAGCCCCAGCATTTT. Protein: CASSKTGENQPQHF.

The CDR3 here is CASSPGGTEVYEQYF. The CDR3 DNA is TGTGCCAGCAGCCCAGGTGGGACGGAAGTCTACGAGCAGTACTTC. The chain employs TRBV27 and TRBJ2-7; either TRBD1 or TRBD2 may supply D (5 bases each). The V end was cut by 6 bases, the J end by 3 bases, with 18 bases between. Per germline, CDR1 MNHEY and CDR2 SMNVEV (reference sequence). The CDR3 extends over 15 amino acids.

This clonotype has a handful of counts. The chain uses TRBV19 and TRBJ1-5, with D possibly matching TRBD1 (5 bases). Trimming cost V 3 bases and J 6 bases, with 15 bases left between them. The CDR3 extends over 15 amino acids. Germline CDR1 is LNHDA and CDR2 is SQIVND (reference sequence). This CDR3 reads CASSIAGDGGQPQHF. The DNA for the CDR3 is TGTGCCAGTAGTATCGCGGGGGACGGAGGTCAGCCCCAGCATTTT. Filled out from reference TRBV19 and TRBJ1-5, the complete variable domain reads DGGITQSPKYLFRKEGQNVTLSCEQNLNHDAMYWYRQDPGQGLRLIYYSQIVNDFQKGDIAEGYSVSREKKESFPLTVTSAQKNPTAFYLCASSIAGDGGQPQHFGDGTRLSIL.

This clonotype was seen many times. The chain's CDR3 is CASSYSLGSYEQYF. The CDR3 DNA reads TGTGCCAGCAGTTACTCACTCGGCTCCTACGAGCAGTACTTC. The V and J genes are TRBV6-2 or TRBV6-3 and TRBJ2-7, with D unresolved. Per germline, CDR1 MNHEY and CDR2 SVGEGT. The CDR3 consists of 14 residues. V was trimmed by 0 bases and J by 0 bases, leaving 6 bases between them.

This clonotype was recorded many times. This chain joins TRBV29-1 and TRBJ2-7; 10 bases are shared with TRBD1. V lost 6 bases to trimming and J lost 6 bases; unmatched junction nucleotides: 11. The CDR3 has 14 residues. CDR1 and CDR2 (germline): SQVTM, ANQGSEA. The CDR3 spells CSVLPDRGRGEQYF. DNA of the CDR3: TGCAGCGTCCTCCCTGACAGGGGGCGCGGCGAGCAGTACTTC.

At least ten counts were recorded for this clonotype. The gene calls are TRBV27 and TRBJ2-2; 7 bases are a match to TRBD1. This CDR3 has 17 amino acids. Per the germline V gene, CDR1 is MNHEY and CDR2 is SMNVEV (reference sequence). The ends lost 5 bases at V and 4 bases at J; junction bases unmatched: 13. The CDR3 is CASSAYRGSGSTGELFF. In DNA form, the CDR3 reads TGTGCCAGCAGTGCCTACAGGGGAAGTGGGAGCACCGGGGAGCTGTTTTTT.

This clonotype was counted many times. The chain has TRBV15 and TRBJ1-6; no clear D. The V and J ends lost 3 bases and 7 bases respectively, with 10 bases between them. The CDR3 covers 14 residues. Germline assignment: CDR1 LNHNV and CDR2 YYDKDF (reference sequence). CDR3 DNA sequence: TGTGCCACCAGCAGCGGTAGGGTCAATTCACCCCTCCACTTT. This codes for CATSSGRVNSPLHF.

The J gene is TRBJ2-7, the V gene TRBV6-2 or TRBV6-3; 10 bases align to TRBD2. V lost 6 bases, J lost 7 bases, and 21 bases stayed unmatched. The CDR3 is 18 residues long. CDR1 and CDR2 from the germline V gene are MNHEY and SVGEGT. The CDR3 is CASSSVLAGIGALPEQYF. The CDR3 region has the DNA TGTGCCAGCAGCTCTGTACTAGCGGGAATAGGAGCCCTACCTGAGCAGTACTTC.

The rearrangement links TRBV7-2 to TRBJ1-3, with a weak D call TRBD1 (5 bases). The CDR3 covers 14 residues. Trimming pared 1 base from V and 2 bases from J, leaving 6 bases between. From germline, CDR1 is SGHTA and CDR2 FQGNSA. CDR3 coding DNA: TGTGCCAGCAGCTTAGAGACAGCTGGAAACACCATATATTTT. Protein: CASSLETAGNTIYF. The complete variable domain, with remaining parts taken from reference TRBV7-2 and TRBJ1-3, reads GAGVSQSPSNKVTEKGKDVELRCDPISGHTALYWYRQSLGQGLEFLIYFQGNSAPDKSGLPSDRFSAERTGGSVSTLTIQRTQQEDSAVYLCASSLETAGNTIYFGEGSWLTVV.

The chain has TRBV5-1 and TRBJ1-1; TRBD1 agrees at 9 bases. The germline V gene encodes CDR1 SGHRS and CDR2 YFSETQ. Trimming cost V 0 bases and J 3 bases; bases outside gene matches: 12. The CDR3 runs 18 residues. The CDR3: CASSLAQGAGRWDTEAFF. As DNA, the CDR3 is TGCGCCAGCAGCTTGGCACAGGGGGCCGGGCGATGGGACACTGAAGCTTTCTTT.